Below, 27 T cell receptor beta chains from the same sample are listed, as sequenced in a study of T cells in Graves' hyperthyroidism and ophthalmopathy. Regions amplified from RNA transcripts were the TCR beta CDR3 regions. Using the HTBI primer set, a first-round RT-PCR was run on the TCR CDR3. One entry per CDR3 protein results from TCRdb running MiXCR on the multiplex PCR reads. The data show 650,000 to 700,000 distinct CDR3 sequences, roughly 17% seen once. Sequencing was done on a sample of blood. The receptors were gathered from a man aged 45-60 years with Graves' hyperthyroidism.

The rearrangement joins TRBV6-5 to TRBJ2-5; D is possibly TRBD2 (6 bases). Germline CDR1 MNHEY, CDR2 SVGAGI. V lost 8 bases to trimming and J lost 1 base, with 23 bases between them. The CDR3 is 17 amino acids. The CDR3, as DNA: TGTGCCAGCTGGTTACGGGGGTCGAGAGGGACCCAAGAGACCCAGTACTTC. Its protein product is CASWLRGSRGTQETQYF.

In its sample, this clonotype was seen many times. In DNA form, the CDR3 reads TGTGCCAGCAGTTTCATGGTCCAGACTGAAGCTTTCTTT. This sequence encodes CASSFMVQTEAFF. The genes are TRBV27 and TRBJ1-1; no firm D call. There are 13 residues in the CDR3. CDR1 and CDR2 (germline): MNHEY, SMNVEV (reference sequence). V lost 3 bases and J lost 5, with 10 bases in between.

The chain joins TRBV19 to TRBJ2-3, with a tentative D call TRBD1 (5 bases). The CDR3 extends over 11 amino acids. The germline V gene encodes CDR1 LNHDA and CDR2 SQIVND (reference sequence). V was shortened by 9 bases and J by 3 bases, with 7 bases between the two germline ends. The CDR3 here is CASRTTDTQYF. The CDR3 DNA sequence: TGTGCCAGCAGGACAACAGATACGCAGTATTTT. Full variable domain (missing parts from reference TRBV19 and TRBJ2-3): DGGITQSPKYLFRKEGQNVTLSCEQNLNHDAMYWYRQDPGQGLRLIYYSQIVNDFQKGDIAEGYSVSREKKESFPLTVTSAQKNPTAFYLCASRTTDTQYFGPGTRLTVL.

This clonotype was found many times. This chain connects TRBV10-2 to TRBJ2-7, with 9 positions matching TRBD1. The CDR3 has 14 residues. Per the germline V gene, CDR1 is WSHSY and CDR2 is SAAADI. V shed 6 bases, J shed 5 bases, and the junction held 8 bases outside the gene matches. The CDR3: CASRDGTGLDEQYF. The CDR3 nucleotides are TGCGCCAGCAGAGATGGGACAGGGCTCGACGAGCAGTACTTC.

In its sample, this clonotype was seen many times. The rearrangement links TRBV28 to TRBJ2-1; D is uncertain. The V and J ends lost 2 bases and 2 bases respectively, with 7 bases between them. This CDR3 spans 14 amino acids. Germline values: CDR1 MDHEN, CDR2 SYDVKM. The CDR3 DNA reads as TGTGCCAGCAGTTTACAGTTAGCCTACAATGAGCAGTTCTTC. Its translation is CASSLQLAYNEQFF.

Of note for this clonotype: A much larger clone sits a single nucleotide away, making a read error possible. The V gene is TRBV7-2, the J gene TRBJ2-7, with 9 bases lining up with TRBD1. V shed 5 bases and J 4 bases; nucleotides not matched to a gene: 3. CDR1 is SGHTA and CDR2 is FQGNSA in the germline V gene. CDR3 length: 13 residues. CDR3 sequence reads: CASSRTGVYEQYF. In nucleotides, the CDR3 is TGTGCCAGCAGCCGGACAGGGGTTTACGAGCAGTACTTC.

In its sample, this clonotype was seen many times. The rearrangement links TRBV27 to TRBJ2-7, with 9 bases matching TRBD1. V dropped 5 bases and J dropped 0; count of bases not matched to a gene: 2. The CDR3 contains 14 residues. CDR1 MNHEY and CDR2 SMNVEV come from the germline V gene (reference sequence). The DNA of the CDR3 is TGTGCCAGCAGTCTGACAGGGGGCTCCTACGAGCAGTACTTC. It encodes CASSLTGGSYEQYF.

This clonotype was detected many times. The CDR3 DNA follows: TGTGCCAGTTCCATACGGTGGCAAAGGAACACTGAAGCTTTCTTT. Translation gives CASSIRWQRNTEAFF. The V call is TRBV19, the J call TRBJ1-1, with D unresolved. Germline V gives CDR1 LNHDA, CDR2 SQIVND (reference sequence). V was pared by 8 bases and J by 1 base, with 17 bases between. The CDR3 runs to 15 residues.

This clonotype was seen more than once but under ten times. The V and J genes are TRBV7-6 and TRBJ1-1, with 8 bases lining up with TRBD1. V trimming: 5 bases; J trimming: 0 bases; junction bases outside the gene matches: 8. This CDR3 region has 16 residues. Germline CDR1 SGHVS, CDR2 FNYEAQ. CDR3: CASSLGTGFMNTEAFF. CDR3 bases: TGTGCCAGCAGCCTCGGGACAGGCTTTATGAACACTGAAGCTTTCTTT.

This clonotype was found many times. The V call is TRBV20-1, the J call TRBJ2-1; D ambiguous. Germline values: CDR1 DFQATT, CDR2 SNEGSKA (reference sequence). The CDR3 consists of 16 residues. Trimming pared 0 bases from V and 1 base from J, leaving 13 bases between. This CDR3 is CSARDWEEGSYNEQFF. CDR3 coding DNA: TGCAGTGCTAGAGATTGGGAAGAAGGATCCTACAATGAGCAGTTCTTC.

This clonotype showed up just once. This sequence joins TRBV6-1 and TRBJ2-3; 9 nucleotides match TRBD1. The V segment lost 4 bases and the J segment 1 base; nucleotides outside the gene matches: 6. Germline V gene data show CDR1 as MNHNS and CDR2 as SASEGT. The CDR3 sequence is 16 residues long. CDR3 in amino acids: CASSGPRDRGTDTQYF. DNA of the CDR3: TGTGCCAGCAGTGGGCCCCGGGACAGGGGCACAGATACGCAGTATTTT.

This sequence joins TRBV9 and TRBJ1-4; 11 positions agree with TRBD1. V lost 0 bases, J lost 13 bases, and 8 bases stayed unmatched. Germline V gene lookup returns CDR1 SGDLS and CDR2 YYNGEE. CDR3 length: 15 residues. This chain's CDR3 is CASSVGGGQGALLFF. CDR3 DNA sequence: TGTGCCAGCAGCGTAGGCGGCGGACAGGGGGCTTTACTGTTTTTT.

Ten or more counts support this clonotype. J is TRBJ2-1 and V is TRBV7-2; 8 nucleotides line up with TRBD2. Germline V gene lookup returns CDR1 SGHTA and CDR2 FQGNSA. The CDR3 consists of 17 residues. Germline trimming cut 4 bases from V and 4 bases from J; bases unmatched to any gene: 12. The CDR3, as DNA: TGTGCCAGCAGCTCCACCGGCCGGGGGGGGGTTTACAATGAGCAGTTCTTC. Protein product: CASSSTGRGGVYNEQFF.

This clonotype was recorded at least ten times. This chain links TRBV27 with TRBJ2-7, with D perhaps matching TRBD2 (6 bases). CDR1 and CDR2 from the germline V gene are MNHEY and SMNVEV (reference sequence). The CDR3 sequence is 12 residues long. Trimming took 8 bases from V and 7 from J, leaving 15 bases between them. The CDR3 region has the DNA TGTGCCAGCTCGCGACGGGCGGGGGAGCAGTACTTC. Translated: CASSRRAGEQYF.

This clonotype has a count of ten or more. The chain carries TRBV25-1 and TRBJ2-7; 9 positions match TRBD1. Per germline, CDR1 MGHDK and CDR2 SYGVNS. The junction had 5 bases not matched to a gene; V was cut back by 7 bases and J by 1 base. The CDR3 runs to 14 residues. The CDR3, as DNA: TGTGCCAGCAACCCGGACAGGGGATCCTACGAGCAGTACTTC. Translated: CASNPDRGSYEQYF.

This clonotype was observed a handful of times. The chain joins TRBV7-6 to TRBJ2-3; tentative D call: TRBD2 (6 bases). This CDR3 region has 15 residues. Germline V lookup: CDR1 SGHVS, CDR2 FNYEAQ. Trimming stripped 4 bases from V and 0 bases from J, with 11 bases between. This CDR3 is CASSSGLISTDTQYF. CDR3 DNA sequence: TGTGCCAGCAGCTCGGGACTTATTAGCACAGATACGCAGTATTTT.

This clonotype came up many times. The chain joins TRBV28 to TRBJ1-2; D is undetermined. Trimming pared 6 bases from V and 2 bases from J, leaving 7 bases between. Germline CDR1 is MDHEN and CDR2 is SYDVKM. This CDR3 comprises 12 residues. CDR3 DNA sequence: TGTGCCAGCAGACAACAGAACTATGGCTACACCTTC. Its protein product is CASRQQNYGYTF.

Details on this clonotype: This sequence may be a read error, since a much larger clone differs from it by one base. This chain uses TRBV24-1 with TRBJ1-5; D is unclear. The germline gives CDR1 KGHDR, CDR2 SFDVKD. This CDR3 is 17 amino acids long. Here the CDR3 DNA reads TGTGCCACCAGTGACAATGACGGAGGGTTTAGCAATCAGACCCAGCATTTT. As protein: CATSDNDGGFSNQTQHF.

The V call is TRBV5-5, the J call TRBJ2-3; 9 nucleotides agree with TRBD2. Germline loops: CDR1 SGHKS, CDR2 YYEKEE (reference sequence). CDR3 length equals 16 residues. With V trimmed by 3 bases and J by 3 bases, 8 bases remained unmatched. The DNA of the CDR3 is TGTGCCAGCAGCTCCCAGCGGGAGGAGATAACAGATACGCAGTATTTT. This gives the protein CASSSQREEITDTQYF. Drawing the rest from reference TRBV5-5 and TRBJ2-3, the complete variable domain is DAGVTQSPTHLIKTRGQQVTLRCSPISGHKSVSWYQQVLGQGPQFIFQYYEKEERGRGNFPDRFSARQFPNYSSELNVNALLLGDSALYLCASSSQREEITDTQYFGPGTRLTVL.

The rearrangement links TRBV6-1 to TRBJ2-3; D perhaps matches TRBD2 (5 bases). V shed 7 bases and J shed 4 bases, with 15 bases lying between them. Germline values: CDR1 MNHNS, CDR2 SASEGT. The CDR3 consists of 14 residues. CDR3 region: CASTRTVGADTQYF. The CDR3 region has the DNA TGTGCCAGCACTAGGACTGTTGGAGCAGATACGCAGTATTTT.

The chain joins TRBV7-9 to TRBJ1-2; no reliable D call. Germline CDR1 and CDR2: SEHNR and FQNEAQ (reference sequence). The ends were cut back, 1 base at V and 7 bases at J, with 16 bases in the middle. The CDR3 sequence is 15 residues long. The CDR3 here is CASSLEGRWASGYTF. The CDR3 nucleotides are TGTGCCAGCAGCTTAGAAGGACGGTGGGCGAGTGGCTACACCTTC.

This clonotype was counted ten times or more. The chain couples TRBV20-1 to TRBJ2-7, with D uncertain. The CDR3 is made up of 10 amino acids. Germline CDR1 DFQATT, CDR2 SNEGSKA (reference sequence). Trimming cost V 8 bases and J 6 bases, with 11 bases left between them. The CDR3 DNA reads TGCAGTCCTGGCAATGGCGAGCAGTACTTC. This sequence encodes CSPGNGEQYF.

Note on this clonotype: This may be a read error: a much more frequent sequence differs by one nucleotide. This sequence joins TRBV15 and TRBJ2-1; no reliable D call. Germline V lookup: CDR1 LNHNV, CDR2 YYDKDF (reference sequence). Trimming removed 4 bases at V and 2 bases at J, with 15 bases between. The CDR3 loop spans 16 amino acids. The CDR3 sequence is CATSNRNTLPYNEQFF. The CDR3 DNA follows: TGTGCCACCAGCAACCGAAACACGTTGCCCTACAATGAGCAGTTCTTC.

This clonotype has a handful of counts. The chain uses TRBV28 and TRBJ2-7; TRBD2 agrees at 11 bases. V gave up 0 bases and J gave up 3 bases; unmatched junction bases: 4. The CDR3 loop spans 16 amino acids. The germline V gene has CDR1 MDHEN and CDR2 SYDVKM. The CDR3 is CASSLWELAGGYEQYF. The DNA for the CDR3 is TGTGCCAGCAGTTTATGGGAGCTAGCGGGAGGCTACGAGCAGTACTTC. Full variable domain (remainder filled in from reference TRBV28 and TRBJ2-7): DVKVTQSSRYLVKRTGEKVFLECVQDMDHENMFWYRQDPGLGLRLIYFSYDVKMKEKGDIPEGYSVSREKKERFSLILESASTNQTSMYLCASSLWELAGGYEQYFGPGTRLTVT.

This clonotype was found a few times. V gene TRBV30 combines with J gene TRBJ2-4; 15 bases map to TRBD2. The ends lost 4 bases at V and 3 bases at J; junction bases unmatched: 16. Germline loops: CDR1 GTSNPN, CDR2 SVGIG (reference sequence). The CDR3 loop spans 20 amino acids. CDR3 bases: TGTGCCTGGAACCGCCCAGGACTAGCGGGAGGGCCGGTGGGCAAAAACATTCAGTACTTC. Encoded protein: CAWNRPGLAGGPVGKNIQYF.

This clonotype was detected a few times. The CDR3 loop is CASSSWADKLFF. The CDR3 bases are TGTGCCAGCTCATCTTGGGCGGATAAACTGTTTTTT. The chain links TRBV18 to TRBJ1-4; D gene unclear. This CDR3 region has 12 residues. CDR1 KGHSH and CDR2 LQKENI come from the germline V gene. V was shortened by 5 bases and J by 11 bases, with 12 bases between the two germline ends.

This clonotype came up many times. J is TRBJ2-3 and V is TRBV7-9; the match to TRBD2 covers 11 bases. The V and J ends lost 5 bases and 3 bases, in that order; junction bases with no gene match: 7. This CDR3 contains 16 residues. Germline V gene sequence: CDR1 SEHNR, CDR2 FQNEAQ (reference sequence). CDR3 DNA sequence: TGTGCCAGCAGCCCCTCTAGCGGGAGGAATACAGATACGCAGTATTTT. This codes for CASSPSSGRNTDTQYF.